A selection of T cell receptor beta chains follows, all from one sample in a study of Graves' ophthalmopathy and Graves' hyperthyroidism. A single record per CDR3 protein comes from TCRdb applying MiXCR to the multiplex PCR reads. The sample records 740,000 or so distinct CDR3 sequences, 40% being singletons. Sample: peripheral blood. All receptors derive from an adult man with Graves' ophthalmopathy. The CDR3 runs from the conserved cysteine through the conserved F or W. Fields, in order: J gene, V gene, clone size, D gene, CDR3 protein, CDR3 DNA. A D gene is named only where the DNA matches it firmly. Not every row has a clone size; where given, it reads once, few, many or a size class.

J: TRBJ1-3; V: TRBV9; size: many; D: .; CDR3: CASSKGKGNTIYF; DNA: TGTGCCAGCAGCAAAGGGAAGGGAAACACCATATATTTT
J: TRBJ1-5; V: TRBV19; size: .; D: .; CDR3: CASKRNNQPQHF; DNA: TGTGCCAGTAAAAGGAACAATCAGCCCCAGCATTTT
J: TRBJ2-7; V: TRBV10-3; size: .; D: TRBD1; CDR3: CATRDRGSSEQYF; DNA: TGTGCCACTCGGGACAGGGGGTCGAGCGAGCAGTACTTC
J: TRBJ1-2; V: TRBV2; size: .; D: TRBD1; CDR3: CATSAEGALPYGYTF; DNA: TGTGCCACTTCCGCCGAGGGGGCGCTCCCCTATGGCTACACCTTC
J: TRBJ1-5; V: TRBV12-3/TRBV12-4; size: many; D: .; CDR3: CASSYSDGSNQPQHF; DNA: TGTGCCAGCAGCTACTCGGACGGTAGCAATCAGCCCCAGCATTTT
J: TRBJ1-1; V: TRBV6-5; size: .; D: .; CDR3: CASSFSGTPGDTEAFF; DNA: TGTGCCAGCAGTTTCTCCGGGACACCGGGAGACACTGAAGCTTTCTTT
J: TRBJ1-1; V: TRBV19; size: many; D: TRBD1; CDR3: CASDLDRAVEAFF; DNA: TGTGCCAGTGACCTGGACAGGGCGGTTGAAGCTTTCTTT
J: TRBJ1-5; V: TRBV24-1; size: few; D: TRBD1; CDR3: CATSYPRQGDNQPQHF; DNA: TGTGCCACCAGTTACCCTAGACAGGGGGACAATCAGCCCCAGCATTTT
J: TRBJ1-1; V: TRBV29-1; size: .; D: TRBD1; CDR3: CSVALAGGNTEAFF; DNA: TGCAGCGTAGCTTTAGCAGGGGGAAACACTGAAGCTTTCTTT
J: TRBJ2-5; V: TRBV7-9; size: .; D: .; CDR3: CASSLIAGERAETQYF; DNA: TGTGCCAGCAGCTTAATAGCCGGGGAGAGGGCGGAGACCCAGTACTTC
J: TRBJ2-7; V: TRBV7-3; size: .; D: .; CDR3: CASSLIAGSGYEQYF; DNA: TGTGCCAGCAGCTTAATAGCCGGGAGTGGGTACGAGCAGTACTTC
J: TRBJ1-3; V: TRBV19; size: many; D: .; CDR3: CASIDPYSGNTIYF; DNA: TGTGCCAGTATCGACCCTTACTCTGGAAACACCATATATTTT
J: TRBJ2-3; V: TRBV20-1; size: once; D: TRBD2; CDR3: CSAGGATSGRATDTQYF; DNA: TGCAGTGCGGGCGGCGCTACTAGCGGGAGGGCCACAGATACGCAGTATTTT
J: TRBJ2-5; V: TRBV11-1; size: .; D: TRBD2; CDR3: CASSQRAGGGQETQYF; DNA: TGTGCCAGCAGCCAACGAGCGGGAGGGGGGCAAGAGACCCAGTACTTC
J: TRBJ1-1; V: TRBV19; size: .; D: .; CDR3: CASSRHRAEAFF; DNA: TGTGCCAGTAGTAGACACAGGGCTGAAGCTTTCTTT
J: TRBJ1-1; V: TRBV29-1; size: .; D: .; CDR3: CSVGGGPNTEAFF; DNA: TGCAGCGTTGGCGGGGGGCCGAACACTGAAGCTTTCTTT
J: TRBJ1-4; V: TRBV15; size: once; D: .; CDR3: CATKGSGEKLFF; DNA: TGTGCCACGAAGGGGTCGGGTGAAAAACTGTTTTTT
J: TRBJ2-7; V: TRBV7-9; size: few; D: TRBD2; CDR3: CASSQRGGTPSYEQYF; DNA: TGTGCCAGCAGCCAAAGGGGAGGGACTCCCTCCTACGAGCAGTACTTC
J: TRBJ1-3; V: TRBV5-1; size: .; D: .; CDR3: CASSVGWGRNTIYF; DNA: TGTGCCAGCAGCGTAGGCTGGGGTAGAAACACCATATATTTT
J: TRBJ1-3; V: TRBV24-1; size: many; D: .; CDR3: CATSDSGILSGNTIYF; DNA: TGTGCCACCAGTGATTCCGGCATTCTCTCTGGAAACACCATATATTTT
J: TRBJ2-3; V: TRBV7-9; size: many; D: TRBD2; CDR3: CASSSTSSGRTDTQYF; DNA: TGTGCCAGCAGCTCCACATCTAGCGGTCGCACAGATACGCAGTATTTT
J: TRBJ2-7; V: TRBV6-2/TRBV6-3; size: .; D: TRBD1; CDR3: CATSRGQGVASEQYF; DNA: TGTGCCACCTCGAGGGGACAGGGGGTGGCGAGTGAGCAGTACTTC
J: TRBJ2-7; V: TRBV7-9; size: .; D: .; CDR3: CASTDIGSPDEQYF; DNA: TGTGCCAGCACCGACATAGGAAGCCCAGACGAGCAGTACTTC
J: TRBJ2-7; V: TRBV19; size: .; D: .; CDR3: CASSIGGGLSYEQYF; DNA: TGTGCCAGTAGTATAGGCGGGGGCCTCTCCTACGAGCAGTACTTC
J: TRBJ1-4; V: TRBV5-6; size: few; D: .; CDR3: CASSLGPSTNEKLFF; DNA: TGTGCCAGCAGCTTGGGCCCGTCAACTAATGAAAAACTGTTTTTT
J: TRBJ1-4; V: TRBV10-3; size: .; D: TRBD1; CDR3: CASRSRGYEKLFF; DNA: TGTGCCAGCAGGAGCAGGGGGTACGAAAAACTGTTTTTT
J: TRBJ1-6; V: TRBV9; size: few; D: .; CDR3: CASSEGVGGGYAPLHF; DNA: TGTGCCAGCAGCGAGGGAGTTGGGGGGGGTTACGCACCCCTCCACTTT
J: TRBJ1-2; V: TRBV9; size: .; D: TRBD1; CDR3: CAISYSGQGNGYTF; DNA: TGTGCCATCAGTTACTCGGGACAGGGGAATGGCTACACCTTC
J: TRBJ1-6; V: TRBV24-1; size: .; D: TRBD1; CDR3: CASSPTRDRDSPLHF; DNA: TGTGCCAGCTCACCGACCCGGGACAGGGATTCACCCCTCCACTTT
J: TRBJ2-7; V: TRBV20-1; size: few; D: .; CDR3: CSANPQQLNSYEQYF; DNA: TGCAGTGCCAACCCCCAACAGTTAAACTCCTACGAGCAGTACTTC
J: TRBJ2-7; V: TRBV7-2; size: many; D: TRBD2; CDR3: CASSLAVDGGSSYEQYF; DNA: TGTGCCAGCAGCTTAGCGGTTGATGGCGGGAGCTCCTACGAGCAGTACTTC
J: TRBJ1-2; V: TRBV6-5; size: many; D: .; CDR3: CASSFSGSGGYTF; DNA: TGTGCCAGCAGTTTCTCAGGGTCGGGCGGCTACACCTTC
J: TRBJ2-7; V: TRBV29-1; size: few; D: .; CDR3: CSVEVRGAKYEQYF; DNA: TGCAGCGTTGAAGTACGGGGGGCTAAGTACGAGCAGTACTTC
J: TRBJ1-2; V: TRBV10-3; size: .; D: .; CDR3: CAISARDPFRYYGYTF; DNA: TGTGCCATCAGTGCTAGAGATCCTTTTCGGTACTATGGCTACACCTTC
J: TRBJ1-3; V: TRBV2; size: .; D: .; CDR3: CASSSGAASGNTIYF; DNA: TGTGCCAGCAGTTCAGGCGCCGCCTCTGGAAACACCATATATTTT
J: TRBJ2-2; V: TRBV11-1; size: .; D: .; CDR3: CASSFLVAPNTGELFF; DNA: TGTGCCAGCAGCTTCCTCGTGGCGCCGAACACCGGGGAGCTGTTTTTT
J: TRBJ2-5; V: TRBV7-6; size: many; D: .; CDR3: CASSLDNRIQYF; DNA: TGTGCCAGCAGCTTAGATAACCGAATTCAGTACTTC
J: TRBJ2-5; V: TRBV7-8; size: many; D: TRBD1; CDR3: CASRLRGRGETQYF; DNA: TGTGCCAGCAGACTAAGGGGGCGCGGGGAGACCCAGTACTTC
J: TRBJ1-3; V: TRBV12-3/TRBV12-4; size: .; D: TRBD1; CDR3: CASRGTGGNTIYF; DNA: TGTGCCAGCAGGGGGACAGGAGGAAACACCATATATTTT
J: TRBJ1-3; V: TRBV6-1; size: .; D: .; CDR3: CASTEGVRWKSGNTIYF; DNA: TGTGCCAGCACGGAGGGGGTGAGGTGGAAATCTGGAAACACCATATATTTT
J: TRBJ2-5; V: TRBV7-8; size: .; D: .; CDR3: CASSLPTGRGNQETQYF; DNA: TGTGCCAGCAGCTTACCAACGGGAAGGGGGAACCAAGAGACCCAGTACTTC
J: TRBJ2-1; V: TRBV15; size: .; D: TRBD1; CDR3: CATSRVVNRGSSYEQFF; DNA: TGTGCCACCAGCAGAGTTGTAAACAGGGGGAGTTCCTACGAGCAGTTCTTC
J: TRBJ2-2; V: TRBV7-3; size: .; D: TRBD2; CDR3: CASSPATSGNTGELFF; DNA: TGTGCCAGCAGCCCTGCGACTAGCGGAAACACCGGGGAGCTGTTTTTT
J: TRBJ2-2; V: TRBV7-9; size: .; D: TRBD2; CDR3: CASSLGVGLAANTGELFF; DNA: TGTGCCAGCAGCTTAGGAGTTGGACTAGCGGCGAACACCGGGGAGCTGTTTTTT
J: TRBJ2-7; V: TRBV11-2; size: .; D: .; CDR3: CASSLPPSQYEQYF; DNA: TGTGCCAGCAGCTTACCTCCTAGTCAGTACGAGCAGTACTTC
J: TRBJ1-1; V: TRBV27; size: few; D: TRBD1; CDR3: CASSFGAGGTEAFF; DNA: TGTGCCAGCAGTTTCGGGGCAGGGGGCACTGAAGCTTTCTTT
J: TRBJ1-4; V: TRBV15; size: few; D: .; CDR3: CATSSRGSLEKLFF; DNA: TGTGCCACCAGCAGTAGGGGGTCTTTGGAAAAACTGTTTTTT
J: TRBJ1-3; V: TRBV5-4; size: .; D: .; CDR3: CASSLYIDSGNTIYF; DNA: TGTGCCAGCAGCCTCTACATAGACTCTGGAAACACCATATATTTT
J: TRBJ2-7; V: TRBV2; size: .; D: TRBD2; CDR3: CASSVRPSGSRSYEQYF; DNA: TGTGCCAGCAGCGTACGTCCTAGCGGGAGCCGCTCCTACGAGCAGTACTTC
J: TRBJ2-5; V: TRBV5-1; size: .; D: TRBD2; CDR3: CASSFLAGYQETQYF; DNA: TGCGCCAGCAGTTTTCTAGCGGGTTACCAAGAGACCCAGTACTTC
J: TRBJ1-1; V: TRBV2; size: many; D: .; CDR3: CASRPTGMNTEAFF; DNA: TGTGCCAGCAGGCCAACAGGAATGAACACTGAAGCTTTCTTT
J: TRBJ1-1; V: TRBV5-1; size: many; D: .; CDR3: CASSSDNMNTEAFF; DNA: TGCGCCAGCAGTTCTGACAACATGAACACTGAAGCTTTCTTT
J: TRBJ1-5; V: TRBV2; size: .; D: .; CDR3: CASRVFSNQPQHF; DNA: TGTGCCAGCAGGGTCTTTAGCAATCAGCCCCAGCATTTT
J: TRBJ1-5; V: TRBV10-3; size: many; D: .; CDR3: CAIRGRVDQPQHF; DNA: TGTGCCATCAGGGGCAGGGTTGATCAGCCCCAGCATTTT
J: TRBJ2-7; V: TRBV7-9; size: few; D: .; CDR3: CASSPWGNEQYF; DNA: TGTGCCAGCAGCCCTTGGGGGAACGAGCAGTACTTC
J: TRBJ1-2; V: TRBV7-9; size: .; D: .; CDR3: CASSLDPKGYCGYTF; DNA: TGTGCCAGCAGCCTGGACCCTAAAGGCTACTGTGGCTACACCTTC
J: TRBJ1-2; V: TRBV7-3; size: .; D: .; CDR3: CASSLNGGAHYGYTF; DNA: TGTGCCAGCAGCTTAAATGGGGGGGCGCACTATGGCTACACCTTC
J: TRBJ1-2; V: TRBV12-3/TRBV12-4; size: few; D: TRBD1; CDR3: CASSASGTGAAGYTF; DNA: TGTGCCAGCAGTGCTTCCGGGACAGGGGCCGCAGGCTACACCTTC
J: TRBJ1-1; V: TRBV25-1; size: .; D: .; CDR3: CASSFPRIENTEAFF; DNA: TGTGCCAGCAGTTTCCCACGTATAGAGAACACTGAAGCTTTCTTT
J: TRBJ1-1; V: TRBV20-1; size: many; D: .; CDR3: CSAIGVVNTEAFF; DNA: TGCAGTGCTATAGGGGTCGTGAACACTGAAGCTTTCTTT